These 2 T cell receptor beta chains share one sample of origin, sequenced in a study of shared clonotypes between healthy human individuals. Using immunoSEQ multiplex PCR, the repertoire was profiled, and TCRdb retains in-frame clones only, with some absent. Of about 750,000 clones in the sample, almost 95% were seen once. It was CD45RO-negative cells, positively selected for CCR7, that made up naive CD8 cells, with terminally differentiated effector memory CD45RA+ cells excluded. The sequenced material came from naive CD8+ T cells sorted from blood. These TCRs come from a young man in good health.

V and J are TRBV19 and TRBJ1-1; possible D gene TRBD1, 6 bases. Germline lookup yields CDR1 LNHDA and CDR2 SQIVND (reference sequence). The CDR3 totals 11 residues. Between the trimmed V and J ends, which lost 10 bases and 8 bases, there was a span of 14 bases. CDR3 in amino acids: CATKTGLEAFF. CDR3 coding DNA: TGTGCCACCAAAACAGGGTTGGAAGCTTTCTTT.

The chain carries TRBV28 and TRBJ1-5; D not certain. The CDR3 is 14 residues long. V dropped 3 bases and J dropped 3 bases, with 9 bases sitting between them. CDR1 MDHEN and CDR2 SYDVKM come from the germline V gene. CDR3: CASSLERVNQPQHF. CDR3 sequence (DNA): TGTGCCAGCAGTTTGGAAAGGGTCAATCAGCCCCAGCATTTT.